Listed below are T cell receptor beta chains from one sample, sequenced in a study of T cell repertoires in cytomegalovirus infection. MiXCR was run by TCRdb on the reads, yielding one entry per CDR3 protein. The sample has just under 550,000 distinct CDR3 sequences; about 26% are singletons. Sequenced input: PBMCs. The receptors come from a human donor in good health (CMV status not recorded). Some clones in this sample may be carry-over from other donors' samples. The CDR3 runs from the conserved cysteine through the conserved F or W. D genes are given only for firm matches. Only part of the rows carry a size: once, few, many, or a class if the clone is expanded.

v_gene	j_gene	abundance	d_gene	CDR3nt	CDR3aa
TRBV28	TRBJ1-4	NA	NA	TGTGCCAGCAGTCTCCTAGAGGCTAATGAAAAACTGTTTTTT	CASSLLEANEKLFF
TRBV7-3	TRBJ2-3	few	TRBD2	TGTGCCAAGACTAGCGCCACAGGCACAGATACGCAGTATTTT	CAKTSATGTDTQYF
TRBV20-1	TRBJ2-7	few	TRBD2	TGCAGTGCTAGAGATGCTAGCGGGAGAGCCTACGAGCAGTACTTC	CSARDASGRAYEQYF
TRBV2	TRBJ1-5	NA	NA	TGTGCCAGCAGTGACGGGATTCATAGCAATCAGCCCCAGCATTTT	CASSDGIHSNQPQHF
TRBV12-3/TRBV12-4	TRBJ1-2	few	TRBD1	TGTGCCAGCACCTTGGGACAGGGAGCCTATGGCTACACCTTC	CASTLGQGAYGYTF
TRBV4-1	TRBJ1-5	NA	NA	TGCGCCAGCAGCCAAGCCTTAGCGAGGACCCAGCATTTT	CASSQALARTQHF
TRBV14	TRBJ1-2	NA	NA	TGTGCCAGCAGCCCGGGACGGCTCTATGGCTACACCTTC	CASSPGRLYGYTF
TRBV7-9	TRBJ1-4	many	NA	TGTGCCAGCAGCTTCGGGGGGAACAGGGCGAATGAAAAACTGTTTTTT	CASSFGGNRANEKLFF
TRBV3-1	TRBJ1-1	NA	NA	TGTGCCAGCAGCCAAGAGGTAGGGTGGGGCACTGAAGCTTTCTTT	CASSQEVGWGTEAFF
TRBV5-1	TRBJ1-4	NA	NA	TGCGCCAGCAGCTTGGAGCCCGGGACGGGAGGCGAAAAACTGTTTTTT	CASSLEPGTGGEKLFF
TRBV7-2	TRBJ2-5	many	NA	TGTGCCAGCAGCTTATCGAGAACAGGGTTCCAAGAGACCCAGTACTTC	CASSLSRTGFQETQYF
TRBV6-8	TRBJ2-1	few	TRBD2	TGTGCCAGCAGTTACTCGGACCCTCGGGCTAGCGGGAGCTATGAGCAGTTCTTC	CASSYSDPRASGSYEQFF
TRBV7-2	TRBJ1-5	many	TRBD1	TGTGCCAGCGCTCGATGGCCCGGGACAGGCGTTAGCAATCAGCCCCAGCATTTT	CASARWPGTGVSNQPQHF
TRBV5-8	TRBJ1-2	NA	NA	TGTGCCAGCAGCCCCGGGGAGGCGGCGCGGGGCTACACCTTC	CASSPGEAARGYTF
TRBV19	TRBJ1-1	few	NA	TGTGCCAGTAGTGGACGCGCGGCAGGGAACACTGAAGCTTTCTTT	CASSGRAAGNTEAFF
TRBV10-3	TRBJ2-1	many	NA	TGTGCCATCAGCCCTAACCCGAGAAATGAGCAGTTCTTC	CAISPNPRNEQFF
TRBV14	TRBJ2-3	few	NA	TGTGCCAGCAGCCTGTTAGGGGGGTTTAGCACAGATACGCAGTATTTT	CASSLLGGFSTDTQYF
TRBV28	TRBJ1-1	NA	NA	TGTGCCAGCGGGGCTGACACTGAAGCTTTCTTT	CASGADTEAFF
TRBV20-1	TRBJ2-3	few	TRBD2	TGCAGTGCTAGGGGGGGGAGCACAGCAGCGGATACGCAGTATTTT	CSARGGSTAADTQYF
TRBV25-1	TRBJ1-2	few	TRBD1	TGTGCCAGCAGGGGGACAGGTCCCTATGGCTACACCTTC	CASRGTGPYGYTF
TRBV20-1	TRBJ2-7	few	TRBD1	TGCAGTGCTGTAAACCCATCTAAGGGACAGGAGTACGAGCAGTACTTC	CSAVNPSKGQEYEQYF
TRBV7-9	TRBJ1-1	many	TRBD1	TGTGCCAGCAGCCCAAGGACAGGGTACAGTATGAACACTGAAGCTTTCTTT	CASSPRTGYSMNTEAFF
TRBV7-6	TRBJ2-1	NA	TRBD2	TGTGCCAGCAGCTTATTAGCGGGTGCCGCAGGGGAGCAGTTCTTC	CASSLLAGAAGEQFF
TRBV6-1	TRBJ1-6	NA	TRBD1	TGTGCCAGTAGGACAGGGGCCGATAATTCACCCCTCCACTTT	CASRTGADNSPLHF
TRBV7-8	TRBJ1-1	many	NA	TGTGCCAGCAGCTTACGGACCGGAGGGACTGAAGCTTTCTTT	CASSLRTGGTEAFF
TRBV11-2	TRBJ1-5	many	NA	TGTGCCAGCATAGTTGGAGGGAGCAATCAGCCCCAGCATTTT	CASIVGGSNQPQHF
TRBV14	TRBJ1-2	few	TRBD1	TGTGCCAGCAGCCCCCGGACAGGGGGCGCGGCCGGCTACACCTTC	CASSPRTGGAAGYTF
TRBV12-3/TRBV12-4	TRBJ2-1	few	TRBD2	TGTGCCAGCTTCGTAGCGGGAGAAATTGAGCAGTTCTTC	CASFVAGEIEQFF
TRBV5-1	TRBJ1-1	once	TRBD1	TGCGCCAGCAGCTTGGGGGACAGGGACAACACTGAAGCTTTCTTT	CASSLGDRDNTEAFF
TRBV7-2	TRBJ2-1	many	TRBD2	TGTGCCAGCAGCTTAGTTCGGCTAGCGGATAGCTCCTACAATGAGCAGTTCTTC	CASSLVRLADSSYNEQFF
TRBV20-1	TRBJ1-1	few	NA	TGCAGTGCTAGAAGTTCGGGGGCCAGGAACACTGAAGCTTTCTTT	CSARSSGARNTEAFF
TRBV12-3/TRBV12-4	TRBJ2-1	NA	NA	TGTGCCAGCAGTTTCCTAATAAACCTCAATGAGCAGTTCTTC	CASSFLINLNEQFF
TRBV6-2/TRBV6-3	TRBJ1-6	NA	TRBD1	TGTGCCAGCAGTTACCGGGACAGGGTTGGATCACCCCTCCACTTT	CASSYRDRVGSPLHF
TRBV7-8	TRBJ1-5	NA	TRBD1	TGTGCCAGCAGCACCCAGGCGGTTCAGGGGGTCGATAGCAATCAGCCCCAGCATTTT	CASSTQAVQGVDSNQPQHF
TRBV7-2	TRBJ2-5	many	TRBD2	TGTGCCAGCGGCGGGAGGGAGGAGACCCAGTACTTC	CASGGREETQYF
TRBV20-1	TRBJ1-1	few	NA	TGCAGTGCTAGCTCTGGGGGCCTTAACACTGAAGCTTTCTTT	CSASSGGLNTEAFF
TRBV27	TRBJ1-2	NA	NA	TGTGCCAGCAGTTTATCGGGGCCCAAATTCAACTATGGCTACACCTTC	CASSLSGPKFNYGYTF